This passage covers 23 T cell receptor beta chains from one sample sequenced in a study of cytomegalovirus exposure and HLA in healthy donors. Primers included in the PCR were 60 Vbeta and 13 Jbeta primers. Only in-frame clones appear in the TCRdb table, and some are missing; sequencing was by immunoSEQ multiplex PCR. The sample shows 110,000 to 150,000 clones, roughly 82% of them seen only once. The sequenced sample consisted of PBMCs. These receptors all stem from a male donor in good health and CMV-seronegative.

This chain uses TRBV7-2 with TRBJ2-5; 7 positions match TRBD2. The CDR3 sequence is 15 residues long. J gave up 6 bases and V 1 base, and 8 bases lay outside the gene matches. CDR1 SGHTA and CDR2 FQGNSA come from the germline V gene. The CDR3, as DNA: TGTGCCAGCAGCTTAGGGGGGGGGAGGCAAAAGACCCAGTACTTC. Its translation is CASSLGGGRQKTQYF.

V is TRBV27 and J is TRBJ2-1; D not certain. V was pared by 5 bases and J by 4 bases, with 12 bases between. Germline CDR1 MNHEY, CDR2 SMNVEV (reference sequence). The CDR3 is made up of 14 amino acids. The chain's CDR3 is CASSHNTVYNEQFF. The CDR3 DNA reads TGTGCCAGCAGTCATAACACAGTGTACAATGAGCAGTTCTTC.

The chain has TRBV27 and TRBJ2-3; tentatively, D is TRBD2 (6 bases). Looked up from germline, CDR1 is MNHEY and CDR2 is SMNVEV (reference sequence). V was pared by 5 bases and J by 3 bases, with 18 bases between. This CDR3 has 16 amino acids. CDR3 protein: CASSPSGGIRTDTQYF. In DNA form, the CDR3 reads TGTGCCAGCAGTCCGTCGGGCGGGATTCGGACAGATACGCAGTATTTT.

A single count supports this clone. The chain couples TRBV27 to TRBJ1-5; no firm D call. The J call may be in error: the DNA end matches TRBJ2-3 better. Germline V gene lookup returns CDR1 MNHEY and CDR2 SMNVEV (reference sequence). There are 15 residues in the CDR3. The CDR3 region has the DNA TGTGCCAGCAGTTTATCGATTTATAGCAATCAGCCCCAGTATTTT. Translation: CASSLSIYSNQPQYF.

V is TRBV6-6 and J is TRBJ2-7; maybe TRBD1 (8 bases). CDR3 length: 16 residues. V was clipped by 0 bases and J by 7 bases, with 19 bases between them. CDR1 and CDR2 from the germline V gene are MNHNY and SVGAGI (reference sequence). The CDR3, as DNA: TGTGCCAGCAGTTACTCGGACAGGGAGGGGGTCGGGGAGCAGTACTTC. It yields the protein CASSYSDREGVGEQYF.

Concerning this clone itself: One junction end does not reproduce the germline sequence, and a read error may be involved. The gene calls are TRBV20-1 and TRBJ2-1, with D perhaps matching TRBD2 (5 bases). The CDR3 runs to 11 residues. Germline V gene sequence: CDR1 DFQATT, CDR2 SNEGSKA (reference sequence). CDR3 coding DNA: TGCAGTGCTCCGAAAGGTACATTCGGGGTCTTC. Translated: CSAPKGTFGVF.

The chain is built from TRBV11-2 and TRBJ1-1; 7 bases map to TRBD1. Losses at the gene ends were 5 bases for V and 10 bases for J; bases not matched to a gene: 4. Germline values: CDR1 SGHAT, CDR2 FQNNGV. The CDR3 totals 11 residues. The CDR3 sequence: CASSPPGGAFF. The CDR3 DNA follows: TGTGCCAGCAGCCCCCCAGGGGGAGCTTTCTTT. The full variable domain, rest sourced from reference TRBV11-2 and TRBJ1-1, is EAGVAQSPRYKIIEKRQSVAFWCNPISGHATLYWYQQILGQGPKLLIQFQNNGVVDDSQLPKDRFSAERLKGVDSTLKIQPAKLEDSAVYLCASSPPGGAFFGQGTRLTVV.

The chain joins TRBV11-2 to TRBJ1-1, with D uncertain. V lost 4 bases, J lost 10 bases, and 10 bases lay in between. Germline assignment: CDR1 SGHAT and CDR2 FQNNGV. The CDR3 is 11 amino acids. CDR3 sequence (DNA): TGTGCCAGCAGCTCCGGCGGGCCAGCTTTCTTT. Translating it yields CASSSGGPAFF. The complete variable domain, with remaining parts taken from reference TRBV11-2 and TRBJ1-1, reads EAGVAQSPRYKIIEKRQSVAFWCNPISGHATLYWYQQILGQGPKLLIQFQNNGVVDDSQLPKDRFSAERLKGVDSTLKIQPAKLEDSAVYLCASSSGGPAFFGQGTRLTVV.

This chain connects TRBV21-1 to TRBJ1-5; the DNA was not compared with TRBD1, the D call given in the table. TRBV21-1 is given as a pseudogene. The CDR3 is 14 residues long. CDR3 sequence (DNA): TGTGCCAGCAGCAAAGGCAGGGTTGACCAGCCCCAGCATTTT. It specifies CASSKGRVDQPQHF.

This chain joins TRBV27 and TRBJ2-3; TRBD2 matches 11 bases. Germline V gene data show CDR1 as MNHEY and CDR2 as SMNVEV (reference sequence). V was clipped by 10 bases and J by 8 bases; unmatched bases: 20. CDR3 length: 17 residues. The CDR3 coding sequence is TGTGCCACTTTCACCGGACTAGCGGGCTTCTCAGGGGTTACGCAGTATTTT. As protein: CATFTGLAGFSGVTQYF.

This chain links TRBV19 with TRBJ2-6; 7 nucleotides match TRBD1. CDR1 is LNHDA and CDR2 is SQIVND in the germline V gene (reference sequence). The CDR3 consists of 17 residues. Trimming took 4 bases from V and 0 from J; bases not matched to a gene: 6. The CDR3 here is CASSTSTGTSGANVLTF. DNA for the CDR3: TGTGCCAGTAGTACTTCGACAGGGACCTCTGGGGCCAACGTCCTGACTTTC.

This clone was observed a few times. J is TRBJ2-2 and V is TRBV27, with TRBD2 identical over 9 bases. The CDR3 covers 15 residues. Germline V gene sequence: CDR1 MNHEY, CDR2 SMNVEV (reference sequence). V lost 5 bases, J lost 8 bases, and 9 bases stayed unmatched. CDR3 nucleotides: TGTGCCAGCAGTCAGCGGGGGGACCTTTTTGGGGAGCTGTTTTTT. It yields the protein CASSQRGDLFGELFF.

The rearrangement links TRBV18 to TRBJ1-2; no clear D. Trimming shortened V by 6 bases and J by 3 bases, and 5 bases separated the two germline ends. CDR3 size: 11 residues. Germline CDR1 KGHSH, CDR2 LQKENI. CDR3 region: CASSPDYGYTF. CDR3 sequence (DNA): TGTGCCAGCTCCCCCGACTATGGCTACACCTTC.

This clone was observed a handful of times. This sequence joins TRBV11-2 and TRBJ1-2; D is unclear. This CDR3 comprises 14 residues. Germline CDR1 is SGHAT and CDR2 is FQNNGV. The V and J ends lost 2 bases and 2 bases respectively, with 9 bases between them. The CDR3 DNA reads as TGTGCCAGCAGCTTAACAAACCTCAACTATGGCTACACCTTC. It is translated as CASSLTNLNYGYTF.

CDR3 sequence (DNA): TGTGCCAGCAGTGTTGGGCCAGGGAATGAAAAACTGTTTTTT. This translates into CASSVGPGNEKLFF. The gene calls are TRBV6-1 and TRBJ1-4; perhaps TRBD1 as D (5 bases). The CDR3 is made up of 14 amino acids. V lost 4 bases and J 5 bases, leaving 11 bases between the germline ends. Per germline, CDR1 MNHNS and CDR2 SASEGT.

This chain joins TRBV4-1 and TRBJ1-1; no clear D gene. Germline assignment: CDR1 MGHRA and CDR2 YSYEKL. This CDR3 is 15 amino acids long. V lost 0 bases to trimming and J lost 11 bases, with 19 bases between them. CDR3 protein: CASSQEFAGQWTAFF. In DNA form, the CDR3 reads TGCGCCAGCAGCCAAGAATTTGCGGGCCAGTGGACGGCTTTCTTT.

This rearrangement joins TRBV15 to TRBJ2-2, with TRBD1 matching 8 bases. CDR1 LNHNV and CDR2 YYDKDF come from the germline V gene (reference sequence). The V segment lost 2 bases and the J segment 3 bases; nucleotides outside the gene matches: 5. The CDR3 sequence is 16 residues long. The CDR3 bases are TGTGCCACCAGCAGACCAGACAGGGGAGACACCGGGGAGCTGTTTTTT. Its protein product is CATSRPDRGDTGELFF. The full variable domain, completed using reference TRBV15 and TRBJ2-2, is DAMVIQNPRYQVTQFGKPVTLSCSQTLNHNVMYWYQQKSSQAPKLLFHYYDKDFNNEADTPDNFQSRRPNTSFCFLDIRSPGLGDTAMYLCATSRPDRGDTGELFFGEGSRLTVL.

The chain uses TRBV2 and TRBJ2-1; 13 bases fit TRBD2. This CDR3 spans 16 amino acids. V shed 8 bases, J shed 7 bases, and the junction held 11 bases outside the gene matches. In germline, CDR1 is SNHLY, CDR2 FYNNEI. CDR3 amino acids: CASGQGGTSGKNEQFF. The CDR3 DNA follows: TGTGCCAGCGGACAGGGGGGGACTAGCGGGAAAAATGAGCAGTTCTTC.

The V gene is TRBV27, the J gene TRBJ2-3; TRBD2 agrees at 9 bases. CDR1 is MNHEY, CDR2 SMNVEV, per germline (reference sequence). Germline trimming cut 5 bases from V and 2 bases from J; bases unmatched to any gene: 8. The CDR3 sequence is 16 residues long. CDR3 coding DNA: TGTGCCAGCAGTCCCCGGGCTAGCGGGGTCACAGATACGCAGTATTTT. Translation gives CASSPRASGVTDTQYF.

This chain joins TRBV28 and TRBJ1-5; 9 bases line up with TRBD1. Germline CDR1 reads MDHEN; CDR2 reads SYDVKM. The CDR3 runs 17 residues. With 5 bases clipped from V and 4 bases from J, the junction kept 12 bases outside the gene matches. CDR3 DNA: TGTGCCAGCAGTGTAACGGGACAGGGAGTCCTAAATCAGCCCCAGCATTTT. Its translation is CASSVTGQGVLNQPQHF. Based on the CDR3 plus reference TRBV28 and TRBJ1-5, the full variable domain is DVKVTQSSRYLVKRTGEKVFLECVQDMDHENMFWYRQDPGLGLRLIYFSYDVKMKEKGDIPEGYSVSREKKERFSLILESASTNQTSMYLCASSVTGQGVLNQPQHFGDGTRLSIL.

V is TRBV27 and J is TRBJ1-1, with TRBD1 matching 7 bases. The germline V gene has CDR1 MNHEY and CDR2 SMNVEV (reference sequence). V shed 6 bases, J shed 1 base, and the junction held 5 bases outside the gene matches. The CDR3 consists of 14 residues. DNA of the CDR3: TGTGCCAGCAGCACAGGGGAAGGGAACACTGAAGCTTTCTTT. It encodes CASSTGEGNTEAFF.

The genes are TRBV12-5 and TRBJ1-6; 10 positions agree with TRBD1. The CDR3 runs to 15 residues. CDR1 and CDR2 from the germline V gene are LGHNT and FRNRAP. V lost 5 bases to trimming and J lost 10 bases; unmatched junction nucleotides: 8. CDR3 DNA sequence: TGTGCTAGTGGTAGCCCTGGGACAGGGGAATCACCCCTCCACTTT. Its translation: CASGSPGTGESPLHF. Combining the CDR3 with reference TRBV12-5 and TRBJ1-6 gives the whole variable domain DARVTQTPRHKVTEMGQEVTMRCQPILGHNTVFWYRQTMMQGLELLAYFRNRAPLDDSGMPKDRFSAEMPDATLATLKIQPSEPRDSAVYFCASGSPGTGESPLHFGNGTRLTVT.

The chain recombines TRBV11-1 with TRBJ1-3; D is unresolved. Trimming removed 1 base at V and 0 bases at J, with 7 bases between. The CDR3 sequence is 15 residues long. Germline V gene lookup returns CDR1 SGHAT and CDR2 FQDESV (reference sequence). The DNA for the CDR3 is TGTGCCAGCAGCTTAGTCCGGGACTCTGGAAACACCATATATTTT. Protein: CASSLVRDSGNTIYF. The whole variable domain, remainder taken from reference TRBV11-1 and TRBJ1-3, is EAEVAQSPRYKITEKSQAVAFWCDPISGHATLYWYRQILGQGPELLVQFQDESVVDDSQLPKDRFSAERLKGVDSTLKIQPAELGDSAMYLCASSLVRDSGNTIYFGEGSWLTVV.